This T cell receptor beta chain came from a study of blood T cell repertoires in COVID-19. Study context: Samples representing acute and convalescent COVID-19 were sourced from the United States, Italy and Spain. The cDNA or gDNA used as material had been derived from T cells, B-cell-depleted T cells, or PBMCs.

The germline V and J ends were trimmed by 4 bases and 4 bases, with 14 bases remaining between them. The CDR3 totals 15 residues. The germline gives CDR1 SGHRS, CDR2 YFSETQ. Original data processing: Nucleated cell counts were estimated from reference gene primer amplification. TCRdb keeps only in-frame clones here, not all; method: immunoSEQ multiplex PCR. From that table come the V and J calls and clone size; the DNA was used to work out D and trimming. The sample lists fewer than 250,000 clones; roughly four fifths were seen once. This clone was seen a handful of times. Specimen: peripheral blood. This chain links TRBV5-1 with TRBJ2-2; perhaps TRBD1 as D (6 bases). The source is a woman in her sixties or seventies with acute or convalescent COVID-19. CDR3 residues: CASSKQGWGTGELFF. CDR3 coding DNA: TGCGCCAGCAGCAAACAGGGTTGGGGCACCGGGGAGCTGTTTTTT.